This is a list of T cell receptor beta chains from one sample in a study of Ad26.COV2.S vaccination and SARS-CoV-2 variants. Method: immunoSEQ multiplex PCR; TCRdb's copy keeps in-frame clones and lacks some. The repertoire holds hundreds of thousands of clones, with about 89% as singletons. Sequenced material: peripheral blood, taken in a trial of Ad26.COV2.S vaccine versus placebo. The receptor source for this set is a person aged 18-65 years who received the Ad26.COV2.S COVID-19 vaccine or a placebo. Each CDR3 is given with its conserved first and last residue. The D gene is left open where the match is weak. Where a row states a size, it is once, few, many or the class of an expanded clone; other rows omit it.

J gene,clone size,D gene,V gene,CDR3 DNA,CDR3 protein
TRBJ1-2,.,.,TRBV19,TGTGCCAGTAGTCCCAGTCTCGGGACGGACTATGGCTACACCTTC,CASSPSLGTDYGYTF
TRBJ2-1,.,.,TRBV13,TGTGCCAGCAGCTTGGTGAAATGGCGAAATGAGCAGTTCTTC,CASSLVKWRNEQFF
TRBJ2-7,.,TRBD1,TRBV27,TGTGCCAGCAGCCCTACAGGGGTCAACGAGCAGTACTTC,CASSPTGVNEQYF
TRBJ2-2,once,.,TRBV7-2,TGTGCCAGCAGCCAAGACAGTGGACTCGTCGGGGAGCTGTTTTTT,CASSQDSGLVGELFF
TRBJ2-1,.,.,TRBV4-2,TGTGCCAGCAGCCAAGACAGGCTCGGGGATGAGCAGTTCTTC,CASSQDRLGDEQFF
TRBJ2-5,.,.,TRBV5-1,TGCGCCAGCAAGAAGGGGCAATCACAAGAGACCCAGTACTTC,CASKKGQSQETQYF
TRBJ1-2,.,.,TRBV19,TGTGCCAGTAGTATGCACCGCCGGGAGGTTGGCTACACCTTC,CASSMHRREVGYTF
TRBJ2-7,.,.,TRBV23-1,TGCGCCAGCAGTCAAGGTGGCAGGGAGAAAGAAGAGCAGTACTTC,CASSQGGREKEEQYF
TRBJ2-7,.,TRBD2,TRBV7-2,TGTGCCAGTACGGGGACTAGCGGACCCTACGAGCAGTACTTC,CASTGTSGPYEQYF
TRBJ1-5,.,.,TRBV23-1,TGCGCCAGCAGTCAATCTCGTAGGCAGCCCCAGCATTTT,CASSQSRRQPQHF
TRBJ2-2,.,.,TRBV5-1,TGCGCCAGCAGCTTGGGTGGACAAAACACCGGGGAGCTGTTTTTT,CASSLGGQNTGELFF
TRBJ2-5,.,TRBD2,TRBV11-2,TGTGCCAGCAGCTTAGTAGTACTAGCGGGGGGACCGGGAGAGACCCAGTACTTC,CASSLVVLAGGPGETQYF
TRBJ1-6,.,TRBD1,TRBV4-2,TGTGCCAGCAGCCTGGGACAGGCAAATTCACCCCTCCACTTT,CASSLGQANSPLHF
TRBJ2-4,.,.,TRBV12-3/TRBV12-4,TGTGCCAGCAGTTTATCCAGGGCCAACATTCAGTACTTC,CASSLSRANIQYF
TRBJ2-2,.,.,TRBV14,TGTGCCAGCAGCTTCGGTCCCGGGGAGCTGTTTTTT,CASSFGPGELFF
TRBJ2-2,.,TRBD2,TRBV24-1,TGTGCCACCAGTGAAGCGGGAGCCCGCACCGGGGAGCTGTTTTTT,CATSEAGARTGELFF
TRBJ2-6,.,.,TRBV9,TGTGCCAGCAGCGGGACGGGCTCTGGGGCCAACGTCCTGACTTTC,CASSGTGSGANVLTF
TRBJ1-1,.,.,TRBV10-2,TGCGCCAGCAGTGCAGGGTCGAACACTGAAGCTTTCTTT,CASSAGSNTEAFF
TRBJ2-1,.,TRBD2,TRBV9,TGTGCCAGCAGCCCCCGACTAGCGGTTTACAATGAGCAGTTCTTC,CASSPRLAVYNEQFF
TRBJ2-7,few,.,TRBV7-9,TGTGCCAGCAGCTACAGGGATCCTTCCTACGAGCAGTACTTC,CASSYRDPSYEQYF
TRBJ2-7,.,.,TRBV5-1,TGCGCCAGCAGCGGGGGGAGCTCGGGCGAGCAGTACTTC,CASSGGSSGEQYF
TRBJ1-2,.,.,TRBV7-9,TGTGCCAGCAGCTCGAAGGCAGGTTACTATGGCTACACCTTC,CASSSKAGYYGYTF
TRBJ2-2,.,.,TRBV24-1,TGTGCCACCAGTGGAAGCACCGGGGAGCTGTTTTTT,CATSGSTGELFF
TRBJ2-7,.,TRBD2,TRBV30,TGTGCCTGGGGGGGGGCCTACGAGCAGTACTTC,CAWGGAYEQYF
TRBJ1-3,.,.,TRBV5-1,TGCGCCAGCAGCCTCGGGACACCCTCTGGAAACACCATATATTTT,CASSLGTPSGNTIYF
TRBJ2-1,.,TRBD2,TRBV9,TGTGCCAGCAGCGTAGAACTAGCGGGATCTTATAGGGAGCAGTTCTTC,CASSVELAGSYREQFF
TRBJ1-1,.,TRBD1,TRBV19,TGTGCCAGTAGTATTCCCCGGACAGGGCACACTGAAGCTTTCTTT,CASSIPRTGHTEAFF
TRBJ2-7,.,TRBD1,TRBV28,TGTGCCAGCAGTTCACGGACAGGGGGCCCTTCTCACTACGAGCAGTACTTC,CASSSRTGGPSHYEQYF
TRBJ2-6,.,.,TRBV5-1,TGCGCCAGCAGCTTTGATGTGGACTCTGGGGCCAACGTCCTGACTTTC,CASSFDVDSGANVLTF
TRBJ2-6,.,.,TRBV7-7,TGTGCCAGCAGCCCCGGGGCCTCTGGGGCCAACGTCCTGACTTTC,CASSPGASGANVLTF
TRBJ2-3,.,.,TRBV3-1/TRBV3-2,TGTGCCAGCAGCCAAGAGGGAACAGATACGCAGTATTTT,CASSQEGTDTQYF
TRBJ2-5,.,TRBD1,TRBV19,TGTGCCAGTAGCTCGACAGGGGCAAGGGAGACCCAGTACTTC,CASSSTGARETQYF
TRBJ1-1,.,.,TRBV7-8,TGTGCCAGCAGCTTAGTGACTAACACTGAAGCTTTCTTT,CASSLVTNTEAFF
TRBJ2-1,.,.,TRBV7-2,TGTGCCAGCAGCTTAAGGGAGCAGGGGTACAATGAGCAGTTCTTC,CASSLREQGYNEQFF
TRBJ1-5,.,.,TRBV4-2,TGTGCCAGCAGCCAAGATTGGAGCAGCAATCAGCCCCAGCATTTT,CASSQDWSSNQPQHF
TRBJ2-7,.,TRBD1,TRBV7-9,TGTGCCAGCAGCTACGGACAGGTTGCCTACGAGCAGTACTTC,CASSYGQVAYEQYF
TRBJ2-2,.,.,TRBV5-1,TGCGCCAGCAGATGGGGGCAGAACACCGGGGAGCTGTTTTTT,CASRWGQNTGELFF
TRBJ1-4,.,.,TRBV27,TGTGCCAGCAGTTTTTACGCGAGGGGATATCTGTTTTTT,CASSFYARGYLFF
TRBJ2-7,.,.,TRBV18,TGTGCCAGCTCGCCGCCAGGGAGCCCAGGCTCCGAGCAGTACTTC,CASSPPGSPGSEQYF
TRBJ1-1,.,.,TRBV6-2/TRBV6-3,TGTGCCAGCAGTCAACTACAACCTCGGGGGAACACAATGAACACTGAAGCTTTCTTT,CASSQLQPRGNTMNTEAFF
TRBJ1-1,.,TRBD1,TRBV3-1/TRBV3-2,TGTGCCAGCAGCCAAGTGGGACAGGGGCAGAAAGCTTTCTTT,CASSQVGQGQKAFF
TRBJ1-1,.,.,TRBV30,TGTGCCTACGCTTACCAGGGACGGGACACTGAAGCTTTCTTT,CAYAYQGRDTEAFF
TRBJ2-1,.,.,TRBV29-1,TGCAGCGTTGAAGGTAGCACCTCCTACAATGAGCAGTTCTTC,CSVEGSTSYNEQFF
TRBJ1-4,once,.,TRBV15,TGTGCCACCAGCAGAGCCGGTCTCGGGGAAAAACTGTTTTTT,CATSRAGLGEKLFF
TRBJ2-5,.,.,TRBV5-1,TGCGCCAGCAGCTTAGCCCAGGAGACCCAGTACTTC,CASSLAQETQYF
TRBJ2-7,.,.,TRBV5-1,TGCGCCAGCAGCTTTTACCCGGAAACAGTTTACGAGCAGTACTTC,CASSFYPETVYEQYF
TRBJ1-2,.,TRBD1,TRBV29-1,TGCAGCGTTGAAGATAGAAGGACAGGGGCTGGCTACACCTTC,CSVEDRRTGAGYTF
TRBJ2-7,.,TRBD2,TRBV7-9,TGTGCCAGCAGCTTGGCGGGACTAGCTCTCGAGCAGTACTTC,CASSLAGLALEQYF
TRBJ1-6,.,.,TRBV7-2,TGTGCCAGCAGCCCAAGGACGGAACCGTGGTCACCCCTCCACTTT,CASSPRTEPWSPLHF
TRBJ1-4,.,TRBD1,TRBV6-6,TGTGCCAGCAGTCCCCTCGGACAGGAATCGCTAACTAATGAAAAACTGTTTTTT,CASSPLGQESLTNEKLFF
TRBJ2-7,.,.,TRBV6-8,TGTGCCAGCAGTTTTCTGGGGACAAGCACCTACGAGCAGTACTTC,CASSFLGTSTYEQYF
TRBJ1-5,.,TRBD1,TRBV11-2,TGTGCCAGCAGCGTTGGACAGGGGGGAAACAATCAGCCCCAGCATTTT,CASSVGQGGNNQPQHF